These T cell receptor beta chains were read from a single sample in a study of T cell changes during pregnancy in multiple sclerosis. Sequenced by immunoSEQ multiplex PCR; TCRdb stores in-frame clones only, minus some. The data show approximately 42,000 clones, about 85% seen once. The input for sequencing was CD4+ T cells from peripheral blood mononuclear cells, taken before pregnancy. The receptors shown here come from a female donor with multiple sclerosis, enrolled in a pregnancy study. Both conserved end residues are part of each CDR3. A D gene is named only where the DNA matches it firmly. Some rows have no size entry. The others give once, few or many, or a class for an expanded clone.

J gene: TRBJ2-1
D gene: NA
clone size: NA
V gene: TRBV7-6
CDR3 protein: CASSLTPGADEQFF
CDR3 DNA: TGTGCCAGCAGCTTGACCCCAGGGGCGGATGAGCAGTTCTTC

J gene: TRBJ2-7
D gene: TRBD1
clone size: few
V gene: TRBV5-6
CDR3 protein: CASSLPSGTGVDEQYF
CDR3 DNA: TGTGCCAGCAGCCTTCCTTCCGGGACAGGGGTAGACGAGCAGTACTTC

J gene: TRBJ2-1
D gene: NA
clone size: NA
V gene: TRBV2
CDR3 protein: CASSDREYDEQFF
CDR3 DNA: TGTGCCAGCAGTGACCGCGAATACGATGAGCAGTTCTTC

J gene: TRBJ1-3
D gene: NA
clone size: large
V gene: TRBV29-1
CDR3 protein: CSVLEGNTIYF
CDR3 DNA: TGCAGCGTCCTGGAGGGAAACACCATATATTTT

J gene: TRBJ1-6
D gene: NA
clone size: NA
V gene: TRBV28
CDR3 protein: CASSSDTPVTLHF
CDR3 DNA: TGTGCCAGCAGTTCAGACACCCCGGTTACCCTCCACTTT

J gene: TRBJ1-5
D gene: TRBD1
clone size: medium-sized
V gene: TRBV4-2
CDR3 protein: CASSPTGGSNQPQHF
CDR3 DNA: TGTGCCAGCAGCCCGACAGGGGGCAGCAATCAGCCCCAGCATTTT

J gene: TRBJ1-2
D gene: NA
clone size: few
V gene: TRBV6-5
CDR3 protein: CASKSGQNYGYTF
CDR3 DNA: TGTGCCAGCAAGTCTGGACAGAACTATGGCTACACCTTC

J gene: TRBJ2-1
D gene: NA
clone size: NA
V gene: TRBV11-3
CDR3 protein: CASSPEGGGNEQFF
CDR3 DNA: TGTGCCAGCAGCCCTGAGGGAGGTGGCAATGAGCAGTTCTTC

J gene: TRBJ1-5
D gene: NA
clone size: NA
V gene: TRBV5-1
CDR3 protein: CASSLDPGSNQPQHF
CDR3 DNA: TGCGCCAGCAGCTTAGACCCGGGGTCCAATCAGCCCCAGCATTTT

J gene: TRBJ1-2
D gene: NA
clone size: NA
V gene: TRBV7-2
CDR3 protein: CASSLSPNYGYTF
CDR3 DNA: TGTGCCAGCAGCTTGTCTCCTAACTATGGCTACACCTTC

J gene: TRBJ2-7
D gene: TRBD2
clone size: NA
V gene: TRBV4-2
CDR3 protein: CASSQELAGDYEQYF
CDR3 DNA: TGTGCCAGCAGCCAAGAGCTAGCGGGGGACTACGAGCAGTACTTC

J gene: TRBJ2-3
D gene: TRBD2
clone size: NA
V gene: TRBV6-5
CDR3 protein: CASSQLAGDTDTQYF
CDR3 DNA: TGTGCCAGCAGCCAACTAGCGGGAGACACAGATACGCAGTATTTT

J gene: TRBJ2-5
D gene: NA
clone size: NA
V gene: TRBV4-1
CDR3 protein: CASSQATAKQETQYF
CDR3 DNA: TGCGCCAGCAGCCAAGCGACAGCAAAGCAAGAGACCCAGTACTTC

J gene: TRBJ1-2
D gene: TRBD1
clone size: NA
V gene: TRBV12-5
CDR3 protein: CASGLGGGQGIYGYTF
CDR3 DNA: TGTGCTAGTGGTTTGGGAGGCGGACAGGGGATCTATGGCTACACCTTC

J gene: TRBJ2-7
D gene: NA
clone size: NA
V gene: TRBV27
CDR3 protein: CASSTEREQYF
CDR3 DNA: TGTGCCAGCAGCACGGAGAGAGAGCAGTACTTC

J gene: TRBJ2-2
D gene: NA
clone size: NA
V gene: TRBV7-9
CDR3 protein: CASSLTVGVGELFF
CDR3 DNA: TGTGCCAGCAGCCTTACAGTGGGTGTCGGGGAGCTGTTTTTT

J gene: TRBJ1-2
D gene: TRBD1
clone size: NA
V gene: TRBV10-1
CDR3 protein: CASSESGRSGQGPYGYTF
CDR3 DNA: TGCGCCAGCAGTGAGTCGGGGCGTTCGGGACAGGGACCCTATGGCTACACCTTC

J gene: TRBJ2-1
D gene: TRBD2
clone size: NA
V gene: TRBV25-1
CDR3 protein: CASSTPGLAFNEQFF
CDR3 DNA: TGTGCCAGCAGTACTCCGGGACTAGCCTTCAATGAGCAGTTCTTC

J gene: TRBJ2-7
D gene: TRBD2
clone size: NA
V gene: TRBV7-2
CDR3 protein: CASSPRQGLTTYEQYF
CDR3 DNA: TGTGCCAGCAGCCCTAGGCAGGGACTAACCACCTACGAGCAGTACTTC

J gene: TRBJ2-2
D gene: TRBD1
clone size: NA
V gene: TRBV4-3
CDR3 protein: CASSTGGAVTGELFF
CDR3 DNA: TGCGCCAGCTCCACAGGGGGCGCGGTCACCGGGGAGCTGTTTTTT

J gene: TRBJ1-3
D gene: NA
clone size: NA
V gene: TRBV6-5
CDR3 protein: CASSYSSAGDDTIYF
CDR3 DNA: TGTGCCAGCAGTTACTCGAGCGCTGGTGACGACACCATATATTTT

J gene: TRBJ1-1
D gene: NA
clone size: NA
V gene: TRBV7-2
CDR3 protein: CASSPYDTEAFF
CDR3 DNA: TGTGCCAGCAGCCCCTACGACACTGAAGCTTTCTTT

J gene: TRBJ1-2
D gene: TRBD1
clone size: NA
V gene: TRBV7-2
CDR3 protein: CASSFPPRDRGYGYTF
CDR3 DNA: TGTGCCAGCAGCTTCCCCCCCCGGGACAGAGGGTATGGCTACACCTTC